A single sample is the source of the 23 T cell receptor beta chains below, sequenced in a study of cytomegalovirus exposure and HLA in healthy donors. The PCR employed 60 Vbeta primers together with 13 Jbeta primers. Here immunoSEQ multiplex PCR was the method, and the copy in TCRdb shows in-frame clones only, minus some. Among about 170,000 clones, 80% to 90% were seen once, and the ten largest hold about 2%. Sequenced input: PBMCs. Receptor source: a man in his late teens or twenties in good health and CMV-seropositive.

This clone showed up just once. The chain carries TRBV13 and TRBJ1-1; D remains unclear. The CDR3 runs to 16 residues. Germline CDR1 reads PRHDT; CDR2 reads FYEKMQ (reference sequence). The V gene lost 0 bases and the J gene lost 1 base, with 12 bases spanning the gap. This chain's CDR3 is CASSLGRQDSNTEAFF. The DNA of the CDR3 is TGTGCCAGCAGCTTAGGCAGGCAGGACTCGAACACTGAAGCTTTCTTT.

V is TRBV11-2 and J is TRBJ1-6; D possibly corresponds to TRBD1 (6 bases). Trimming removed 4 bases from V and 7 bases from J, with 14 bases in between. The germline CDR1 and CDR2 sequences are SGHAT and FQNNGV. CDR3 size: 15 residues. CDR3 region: CASSSLQGRNSPLHF. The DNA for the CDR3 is TGTGCCAGCAGCTCTTTACAGGGACGGAATTCACCCCTCCACTTT.

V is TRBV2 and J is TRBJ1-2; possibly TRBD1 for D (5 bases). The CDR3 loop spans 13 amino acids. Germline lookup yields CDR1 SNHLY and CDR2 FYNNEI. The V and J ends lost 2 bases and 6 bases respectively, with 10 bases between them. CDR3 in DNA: TGTGCCAGCAGTGAATTGGGAGGGGATGGCTACACCTTC. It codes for CASSELGGDGYTF. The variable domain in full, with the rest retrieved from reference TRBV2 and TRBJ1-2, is EPEVTQTPSHQVTQMGQEVILRCVPISNHLYFYWYRQILGQKVEFLVSFYNNEISEKSEIFDDQFSVERPDGSNFTLKIRSTKLEDSAMYFCASSELGGDGYTFGSGTRLTVV.

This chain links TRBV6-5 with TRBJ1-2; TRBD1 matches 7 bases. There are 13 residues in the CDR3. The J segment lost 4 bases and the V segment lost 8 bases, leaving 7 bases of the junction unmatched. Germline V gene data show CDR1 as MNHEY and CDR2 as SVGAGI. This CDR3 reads CASRLGQAYGYTF. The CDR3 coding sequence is TGTGCCAGCCGACTCGGACAGGCCTATGGCTACACCTTC.

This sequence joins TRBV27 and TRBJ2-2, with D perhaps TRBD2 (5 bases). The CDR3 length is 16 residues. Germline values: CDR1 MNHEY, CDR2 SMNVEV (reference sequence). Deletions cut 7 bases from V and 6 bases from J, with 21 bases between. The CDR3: CASKVAGPVNAGELFF. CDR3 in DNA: TGTGCCAGCAAAGTTGCGGGCCCCGTTAATGCCGGGGAGCTGTTTTTT.

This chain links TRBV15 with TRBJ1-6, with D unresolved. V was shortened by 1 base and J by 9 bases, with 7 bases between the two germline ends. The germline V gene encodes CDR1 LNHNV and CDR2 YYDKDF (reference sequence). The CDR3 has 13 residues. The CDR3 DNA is TGTGCCACCAGCAGAGTGGGCCTTTCACCCCTCCACTTT. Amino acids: CATSRVGLSPLHF.

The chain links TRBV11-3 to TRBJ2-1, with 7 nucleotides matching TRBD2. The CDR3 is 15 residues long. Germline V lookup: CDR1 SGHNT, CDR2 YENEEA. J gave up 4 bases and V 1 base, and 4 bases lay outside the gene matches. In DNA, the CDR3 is TGTGCCAGCAGCTTAGGAGGCGGGGGATACAATGAGCAGTTCTTC. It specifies CASSLGGGGYNEQFF.

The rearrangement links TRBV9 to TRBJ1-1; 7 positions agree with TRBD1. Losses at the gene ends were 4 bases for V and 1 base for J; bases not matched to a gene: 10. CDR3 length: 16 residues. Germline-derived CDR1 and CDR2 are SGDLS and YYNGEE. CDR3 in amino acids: CASSPRGTDANTEAFF. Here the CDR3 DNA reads TGTGCCAGCAGCCCCAGAGGGACAGATGCGAACACTGAAGCTTTCTTT.

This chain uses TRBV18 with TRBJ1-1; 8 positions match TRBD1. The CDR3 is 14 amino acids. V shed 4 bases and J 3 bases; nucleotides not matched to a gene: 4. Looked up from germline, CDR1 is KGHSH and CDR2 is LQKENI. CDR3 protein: CASSRTGGDTEAFF. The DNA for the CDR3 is TGTGCCAGCTCACGTACAGGGGGAGACACTGAAGCTTTCTTT.

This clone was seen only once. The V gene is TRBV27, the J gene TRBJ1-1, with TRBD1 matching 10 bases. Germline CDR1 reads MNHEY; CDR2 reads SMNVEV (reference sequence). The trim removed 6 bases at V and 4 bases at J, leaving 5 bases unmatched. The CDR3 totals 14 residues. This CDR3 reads CASSAGTGVTEAFF. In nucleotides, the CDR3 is TGTGCCAGCAGCGCCGGGACAGGGGTCACTGAAGCTTTCTTT.

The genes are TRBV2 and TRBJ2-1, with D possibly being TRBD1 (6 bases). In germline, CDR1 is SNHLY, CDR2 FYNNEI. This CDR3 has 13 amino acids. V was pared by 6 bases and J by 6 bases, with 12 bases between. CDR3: CASRYRVGNEQFF. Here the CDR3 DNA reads TGTGCCAGCAGGTACAGGGTTGGCAATGAGCAGTTCTTC.

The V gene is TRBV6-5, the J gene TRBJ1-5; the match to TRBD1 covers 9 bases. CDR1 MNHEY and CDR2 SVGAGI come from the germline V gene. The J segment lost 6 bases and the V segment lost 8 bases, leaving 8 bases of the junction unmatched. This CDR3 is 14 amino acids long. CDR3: CASGPGQGTQPQHF. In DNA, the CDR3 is TGTGCCAGCGGGCCGGGACAGGGCACTCAGCCCCAGCATTTT.

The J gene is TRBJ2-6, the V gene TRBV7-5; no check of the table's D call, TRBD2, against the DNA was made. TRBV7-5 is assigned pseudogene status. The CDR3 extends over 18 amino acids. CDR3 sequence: CARSFPRLGGAGANGLTF. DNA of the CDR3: TGTGCCAGAAGCTTTCCCAGGTTAGGCGGGGCTGGGGCCAACGGCCTGACTTTC.

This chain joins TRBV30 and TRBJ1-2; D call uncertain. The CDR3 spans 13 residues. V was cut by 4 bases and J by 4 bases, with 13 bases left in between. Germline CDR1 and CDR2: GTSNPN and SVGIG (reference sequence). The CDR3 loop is CAWMTERSYGYTF. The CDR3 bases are TGTGCCTGGATGACGGAGCGCAGCTATGGCTACACCTTC.

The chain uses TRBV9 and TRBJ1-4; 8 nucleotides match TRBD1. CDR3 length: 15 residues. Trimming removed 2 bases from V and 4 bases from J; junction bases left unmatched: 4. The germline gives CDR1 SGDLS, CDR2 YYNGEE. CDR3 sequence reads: CASSVGQGFNEKLFF. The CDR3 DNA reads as TGTGCCAGCAGCGTTGGACAGGGCTTTAATGAAAAACTGTTTTTT.

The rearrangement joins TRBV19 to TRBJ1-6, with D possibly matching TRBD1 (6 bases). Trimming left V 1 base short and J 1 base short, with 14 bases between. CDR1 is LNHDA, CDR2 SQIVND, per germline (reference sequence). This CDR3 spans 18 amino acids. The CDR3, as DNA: TGTGCCAGTAGTATAGCCGCGAGCAGGGGATCCTATAATTCACCCCTCCACTTT. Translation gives CASSIAASRGSYNSPLHF.

CDR3 sequence: CAIYLRGDEQFF. The CDR3 DNA reads TGTGCCATCTACCTCAGGGGGGATGAGCAGTTCTTC. The V call is TRBV11-2, the J call TRBJ2-1; tentatively, D is TRBD1 (7 bases). Deletions cut 10 bases from V and 8 bases from J, with 15 bases between. The CDR3 is made up of 12 amino acids. Looked up from germline, CDR1 is SGHAT and CDR2 is FQNNGV.

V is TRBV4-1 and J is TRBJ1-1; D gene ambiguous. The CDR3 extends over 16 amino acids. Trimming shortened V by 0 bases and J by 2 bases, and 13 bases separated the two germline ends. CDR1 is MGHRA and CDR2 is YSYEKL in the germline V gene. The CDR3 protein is CASSQDFGERNTEAFF. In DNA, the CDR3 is TGCGCCAGCAGCCAAGATTTTGGGGAGAGAAACACTGAAGCTTTCTTT.

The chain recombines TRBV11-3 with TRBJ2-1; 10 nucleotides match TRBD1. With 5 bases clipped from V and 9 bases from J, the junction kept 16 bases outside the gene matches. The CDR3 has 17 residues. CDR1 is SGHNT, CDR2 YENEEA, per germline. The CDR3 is CASSGRDRGANSAEQFF. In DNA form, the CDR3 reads TGTGCCAGCAGCGGTAGGGACAGGGGTGCCAATTCAGCTGAGCAGTTCTTC.

This CDR3 reads CASSLMIGTGKRSGYTF. CDR3 in DNA: TGTGCCAGCAGCTTAATGATCGGTACAGGGAAGCGGAGTGGCTACACCTTC. V and J are TRBV7-3 and TRBJ1-2; the D gene is possibly TRBD1 (6 bases). Germline assignment: CDR1 SGHTA and CDR2 FQGTGA. V lost 1 base to trimming and J lost 7 bases, with 22 bases between them. This CDR3 region has 17 residues. Based on the CDR3 plus reference TRBV7-3 and TRBJ1-2, the full variable domain is GAGVSQTPSNKVTEKGKYVELRCDPISGHTALYWYRQSLGQGPEFLIYFQGTGAADDSGLPNDRFFAVRPEGSVSTLKIQRTERGDSAVYLCASSLMIGTGKRSGYTFGSGTRLTVV.

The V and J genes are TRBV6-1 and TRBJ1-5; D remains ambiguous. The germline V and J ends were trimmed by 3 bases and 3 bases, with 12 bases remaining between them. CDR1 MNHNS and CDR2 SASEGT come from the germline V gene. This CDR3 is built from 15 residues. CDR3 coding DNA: TGTGCCAGCAGTGACGTATGGGCTTACAATCAGCCCCAGCATTTT. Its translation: CASSDVWAYNQPQHF.

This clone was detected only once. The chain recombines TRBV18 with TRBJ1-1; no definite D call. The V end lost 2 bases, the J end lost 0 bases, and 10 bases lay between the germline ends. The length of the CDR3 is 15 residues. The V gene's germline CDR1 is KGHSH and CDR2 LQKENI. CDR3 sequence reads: CASSPATRLNTEAFF. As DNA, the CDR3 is TGTGCCAGCTCACCAGCGACACGCCTGAACACTGAAGCTTTCTTT.

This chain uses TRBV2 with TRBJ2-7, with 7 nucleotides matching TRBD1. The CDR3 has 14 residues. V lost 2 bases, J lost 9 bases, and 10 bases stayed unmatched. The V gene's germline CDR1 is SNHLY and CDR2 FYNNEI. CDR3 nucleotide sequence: TGTGCCAGCAGTGAACTCGACAGGGTGGGCGTGCAGTACTTC. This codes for CASSELDRVGVQYF.